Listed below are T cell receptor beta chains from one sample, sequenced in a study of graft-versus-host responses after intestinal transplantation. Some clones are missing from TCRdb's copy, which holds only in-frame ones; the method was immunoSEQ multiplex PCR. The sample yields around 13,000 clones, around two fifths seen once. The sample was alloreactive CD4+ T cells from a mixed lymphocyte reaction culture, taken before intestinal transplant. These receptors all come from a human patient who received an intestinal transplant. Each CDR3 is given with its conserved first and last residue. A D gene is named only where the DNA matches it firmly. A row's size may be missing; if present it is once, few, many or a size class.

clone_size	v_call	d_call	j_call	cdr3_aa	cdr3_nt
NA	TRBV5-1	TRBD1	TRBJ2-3	CASSLVIGGQGSTDTQYF	TGCGCCAGCAGCTTGGTTATCGGGGGACAGGGGAGCACAGATACGCAGTATTTT
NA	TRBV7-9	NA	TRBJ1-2	CASSLRGDGYTF	TGTGCCAGCAGCTTACGCGGGGATGGCTACACCTTC
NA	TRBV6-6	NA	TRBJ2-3	CASSQPRGLSTDTQYF	TGTGCCAGCAGTCAGCCCAGGGGCTTAAGCACAGATACGCAGTATTTT
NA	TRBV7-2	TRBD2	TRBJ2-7	CASSLLAASGEQYF	TGTGCCAGCAGCTTACTAGCGGCTTCGGGCGAGCAGTACTTC
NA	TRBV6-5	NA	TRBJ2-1	CASSLNRVWNEQFF	TGTGCCAGCAGCCTCAACAGGGTATGGAATGAGCAGTTCTTC
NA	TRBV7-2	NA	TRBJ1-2	CASSSRRDYGYTF	TGTGCCAGCAGCTCGCGACGGGACTATGGCTACACCTTC
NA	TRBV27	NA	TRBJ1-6	CASSLQGPGVSSPLHF	TGTGCCAGCAGTTTACAGGGGCCCGGGGTTAGCTCACCCCTCCACTTT
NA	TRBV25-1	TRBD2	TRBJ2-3	CASSESLAGFTDTQYF	TGTGCCAGCAGTGAATCTCTAGCGGGGTTCACAGATACGCAGTATTTT
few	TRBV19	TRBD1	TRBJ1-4	CASSSRQGANEKLFF	TGTGCCAGTAGTTCCCGACAGGGGGCTAATGAAAAACTGTTTTTT
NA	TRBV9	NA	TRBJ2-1	CASSVGLDEQFF	TGTGCCAGCAGCGTAGGGCTGGATGAGCAGTTCTTC
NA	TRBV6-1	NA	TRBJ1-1	CASNTQGYWGEAFF	TGTGCCAGCAATACCCAGGGGTATTGGGGTGAAGCTTTCTTT
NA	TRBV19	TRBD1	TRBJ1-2	CASSTLQGGVGYTF	TGTGCCAGTAGTACTTTACAGGGGGGAGTGGGCTACACCTTC
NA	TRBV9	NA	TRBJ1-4	CASSVGGTNEKLFF	TGTGCCAGCAGCGTGGGGGGGACTAATGAAAAACTGTTTTTT
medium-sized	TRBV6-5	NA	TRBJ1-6	CASSYSRVGDSPLHF	TGTGCCAGCAGTTACTCGAGGGTGGGAGATTCACCCCTCCACTTT
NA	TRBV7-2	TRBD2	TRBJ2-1	CASSPRTSGNEQFF	TGTGCCAGCAGCCCCCGGACTAGCGGGAATGAGCAGTTCTTC
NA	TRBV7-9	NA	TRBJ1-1	CASSFGGLNTEAFF	TGTGCCAGCAGCTTTGGAGGACTGAACACTGAAGCTTTCTTT
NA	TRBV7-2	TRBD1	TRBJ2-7	CASSPQGASYYEQYF	TGTGCCAGCAGCCCACAGGGGGCATCCTACTACGAGCAGTACTTC
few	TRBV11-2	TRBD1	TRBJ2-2	CASSPDRAGGELFF	TGTGCCAGCAGTCCAGACAGGGCTGGCGGGGAGCTGTTTTTT
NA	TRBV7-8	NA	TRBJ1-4	CASSLAIEMEKLFF	TGTGCCAGCAGCTTAGCGATAGAAATGGAAAAACTGTTTTTT
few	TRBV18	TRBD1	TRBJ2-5	CASSLGQSFGEQYF	TGTGCCAGCTCGCTGGGACAGTCCTTTGGGGAGCAGTACTTC
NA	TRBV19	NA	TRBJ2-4	CASSMLGQGARKNIQYF	TGTGCCAGTAGTATGTTGGGACAAGGAGCGAGGAAAAACATTCAGTACTTC
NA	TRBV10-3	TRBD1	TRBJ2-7	CAISVTGGSYEQYF	TGTGCCATCAGCGTGACAGGGGGCTCCTACGAGCAGTACTTC
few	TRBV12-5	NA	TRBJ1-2	CASGLITGREYGYTF	TGTGCTAGTGGTTTGATAACAGGGCGAGAGTATGGCTACACCTTC
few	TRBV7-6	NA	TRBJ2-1	CASSLGQGIYNEQFF	TGTGCCAGCAGCTTAGGGCAGGGGATATACAATGAGCAGTTCTTC
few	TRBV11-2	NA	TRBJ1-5	CASSPFSNQPQHF	TGTGCCAGCAGCCCCTTTAGCAATCAGCCCCAGCATTTT
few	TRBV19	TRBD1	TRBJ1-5	CASTPGTGIQPQHF	TGTGCCAGTACACCCGGGACAGGTATTCAGCCCCAGCATTTT
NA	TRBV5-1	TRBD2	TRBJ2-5	CASSLGGGAETQYF	TGCGCCAGCAGCTTGGGCGGGGGGGCGGAGACCCAGTACTTC
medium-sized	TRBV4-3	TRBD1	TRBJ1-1	CASSYTGGTEAFF	TGCGCCAGCAGCTATACAGGGGGAACTGAAGCTTTCTTT
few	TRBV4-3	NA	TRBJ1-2	CASSQDITGLYGYTF	TGCGCCAGCAGCCAAGACATCACAGGGCTTTATGGCTACACCTTC
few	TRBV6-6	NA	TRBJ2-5	CASSYRGQETQYF	TGTGCCAGCAGTTACCGGGGGCAAGAGACCCAGTACTTC
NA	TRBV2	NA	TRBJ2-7	CASSGPRSYEQYF	TGTGCCAGCAGTGGGCCCCGCTCCTACGAGCAGTACTTC
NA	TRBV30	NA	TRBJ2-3	CAWSVLWTPNTDTQYF	TGTGCCTGGAGTGTTCTCTGGACACCGAACACAGATACGCAGTATTTT
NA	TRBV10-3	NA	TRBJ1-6	CAISERSSYNSPLHF	TGTGCCATCAGTGAGCGTAGCTCCTATAATTCACCCCTCCACTTT
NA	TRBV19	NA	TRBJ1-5	CASNPEISNQPQHF	TGTGCCAGTAACCCAGAAATTAGCAATCAGCCCCAGCATTTT
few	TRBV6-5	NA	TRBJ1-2	CASRTGTGGGYTF	TGTGCCAGCAGGACCGGGACGGGGGGTGGCTACACCTTC
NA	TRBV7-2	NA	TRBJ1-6	CASSLYRDSYNSPLHF	TGTGCCAGCAGCTTGTACAGGGACTCCTATAATTCACCCCTCCACTTT
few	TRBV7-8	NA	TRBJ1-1	CASSLTGSTEAFF	TGTGCCAGCAGCTTAACAGGGAGCACTGAAGCTTTCTTT
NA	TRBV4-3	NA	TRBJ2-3	CASSQEDSYYSDTDTQYF	TGCGCCAGCAGCCAAGAGGACAGCTATTACTCGGACACAGATACGCAGTATTTT
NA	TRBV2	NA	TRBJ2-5	CASSGPTWQRVDFQETQYF	TGTGCCAGCAGTGGCCCGACTTGGCAACGGGTCGACTTCCAAGAGACCCAGTACTTC
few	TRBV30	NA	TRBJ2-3	CAWSIMGATTDTQYF	TGTGCCTGGAGCATTATGGGGGCCACCACAGATACGCAGTATTTT
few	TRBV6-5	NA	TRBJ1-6	CASSTTGLIGSPLHF	TGTGCCAGCAGTACCACAGGGTTAATAGGTTCACCCCTCCACTTT
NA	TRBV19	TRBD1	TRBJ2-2	CASSPYRGQGYTGELFF	TGTGCCAGTAGTCCTTATCGGGGACAGGGATACACCGGGGAGCTGTTTTTT
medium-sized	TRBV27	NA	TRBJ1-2	CASSFLAGINYGYTF	TGTGCCAGCAGTTTCTTGGCAGGGATTAACTATGGCTACACCTTC
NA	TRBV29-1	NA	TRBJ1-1	CSAEDSTGTFF	TGCAGCGCTGAGGATAGTACAGGGACTTTCTTT
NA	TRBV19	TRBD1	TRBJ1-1	CASSLQTGTGGTEAFF	TGTGCCAGTAGCCTCCAAACCGGGACAGGGGGCACTGAAGCTTTCTTT